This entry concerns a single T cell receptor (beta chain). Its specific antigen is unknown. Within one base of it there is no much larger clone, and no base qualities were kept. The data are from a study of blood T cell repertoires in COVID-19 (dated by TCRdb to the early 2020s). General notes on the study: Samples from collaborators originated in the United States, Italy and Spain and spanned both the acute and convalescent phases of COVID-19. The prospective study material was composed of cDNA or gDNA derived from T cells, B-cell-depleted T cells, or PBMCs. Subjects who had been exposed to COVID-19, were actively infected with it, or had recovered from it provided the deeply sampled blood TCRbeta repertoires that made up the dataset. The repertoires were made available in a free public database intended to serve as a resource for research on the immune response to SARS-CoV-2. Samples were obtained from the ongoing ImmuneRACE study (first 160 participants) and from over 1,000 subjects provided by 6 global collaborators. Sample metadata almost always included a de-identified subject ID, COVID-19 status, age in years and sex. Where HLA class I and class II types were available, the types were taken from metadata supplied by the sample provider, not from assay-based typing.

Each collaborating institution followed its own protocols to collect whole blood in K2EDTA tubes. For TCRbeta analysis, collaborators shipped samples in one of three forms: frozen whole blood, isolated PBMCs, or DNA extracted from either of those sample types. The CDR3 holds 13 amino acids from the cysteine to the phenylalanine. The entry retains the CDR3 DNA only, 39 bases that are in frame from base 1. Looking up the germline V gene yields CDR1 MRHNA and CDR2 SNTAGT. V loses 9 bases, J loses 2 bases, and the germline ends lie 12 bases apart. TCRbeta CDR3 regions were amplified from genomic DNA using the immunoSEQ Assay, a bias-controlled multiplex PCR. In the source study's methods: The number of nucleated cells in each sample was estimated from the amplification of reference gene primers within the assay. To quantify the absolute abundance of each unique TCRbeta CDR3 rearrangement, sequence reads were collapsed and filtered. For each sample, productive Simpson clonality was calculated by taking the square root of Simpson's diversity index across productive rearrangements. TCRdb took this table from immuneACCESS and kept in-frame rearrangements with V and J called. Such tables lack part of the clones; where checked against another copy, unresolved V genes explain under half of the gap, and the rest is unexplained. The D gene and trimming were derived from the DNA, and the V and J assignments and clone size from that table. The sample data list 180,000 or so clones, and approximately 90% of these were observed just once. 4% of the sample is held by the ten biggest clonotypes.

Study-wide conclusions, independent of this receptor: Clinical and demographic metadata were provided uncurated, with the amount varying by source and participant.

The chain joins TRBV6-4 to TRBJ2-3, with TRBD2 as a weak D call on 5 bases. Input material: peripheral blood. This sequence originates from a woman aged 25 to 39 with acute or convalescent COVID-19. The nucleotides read TGTGCCAGTGCCCGGGGTCCCACAGATACGCAGTATTTT. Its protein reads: CASARGPTDTQYF.